This T cell receptor beta chain stems from a study of blood T cell repertoires in COVID-19. Study-level background: The samples span acute and convalescent COVID-19 from the United States, Italy and Spain. PBMCs, B-cell-depleted T cells, or T cells provided the cDNA or gDNA that made up the material.

CDR1 ENHRY and CDR2 SYGVKD come from the germline V gene. The ends lost 1 base at V and 8 bases at J; junction bases unmatched: 1. The CDR3 is 15 amino acids. Authors' data handling: How many nucleated cells were present was estimated from reference gene primer amplification. Measured with immunoSEQ multiplex PCR; TCRdb has only the in-frame clones, and not every one. For V, J and clone size, that table is used; D and trimming come from the DNA. The sample lists fewer than 95,000 clones, about three quarters occurring once. This receptor was taken from a woman over 75 with acute or convalescent COVID-19. This sequence joins TRBV10-3 and TRBJ1-6; 11 nucleotides agree with TRBD1. Sequencing input: peripheral blood. DNA for the CDR3: TGTGCCATCAGTGAGTGGGGACAGGGGGATTCACCCCTCCACTTT. This codes for CAISEWGQGDSPLHF.